This T cell receptor (beta chain) emerged from a study of T-cell reconstitution after alpha-beta-depleted transplantation in children. Preparing the TCRbeta library involved the use of unique molecular identifiers. One entry per CDR3 protein results from TCRdb running MiXCR on the PCR reads. The sample holds about 980,000 distinct CDR3 sequences, under 30% seen once. Germline CDR1 and CDR2: DFQATT and SNEGSKA (reference sequence). This CDR3 has 15 amino acids. The study, taken as a whole, reports: After transplant, at about two months, alpha-beta T cells were reportedly derived from several hundred expanded graft clones. Surviving recipient T cells and intrathymic progenitors accounted for some patients' high TCRbeta diversity at day 60.

As regards this clonotype: What it binds is not known.

The clonotype originates from a boy less than two years old who had a stem cell transplant for SCID, so the T cells may come from the graft donor. The chain joins TRBV20-1 to TRBJ2-3, with D possibly TRBD2 on 7 matching bases. This specimen was PBMCs, mostly from graft donor cells, taken 360 days after TCRalphabeta/CD19-depleted stem cell transplant. CDR3 loop: CIARGAGRATDTQYF. CDR3 coding DNA: TGCATCGCTCGGGGGGCAGGGAGGGCGACAGATACGCAGTATTTT.